This paragraph reports one T cell receptor (beta chain). In the original workflow: Cell counts per sample came from amplifying reference gene primers. Produced via immunoSEQ multiplex PCR; TCRdb's table is partial and in-frame only. V and J calls and clone size are copied from that table; D and trimming were computed from the DNA. The table lists about 280,000 clones, roughly four fifths of them singletons. CDR3 size: 13 residues. Trimming left V 6 bases short and J 3 bases short, with 12 bases between. Germline values: CDR1 MNHEY, CDR2 SVGAGI. The sample originates from a study of blood T cell repertoires in COVID-19. Background on the study: Some COVID-19 samples were acute and others convalescent; all came from the United States, Italy and Spain. PBMCs, B-cell-depleted T cells, or T cells were the source of the cDNA or gDNA that made up the material.

The chain uses TRBV6-5 and TRBJ2-7; D gene uncertain. Sequenced material: peripheral blood. The origin of this receptor is a woman aged 45-65 years who had recovered from COVID-19. The chain's CDR3 is CASSRTTDYEQYF. The DNA of the CDR3 is TGTGCCAGCAGCCGAACAACAGACTACGAGCAGTACTTC.